The source of this TCR beta chain is a study of cytomegalovirus exposure and HLA in healthy donors. In regard to this clone: Antigen specificity is unknown.

Study-level results: Among TCR sequences, most were rare, though some public TCRs appeared in many donors. The study flagged 150 to 200 TCR beta chains as cytomegalovirus-associated. The classifier reportedly diagnosed cytomegalovirus status with high sensitivity and specificity.

It was with 60 Vbeta and 13 Jbeta primers that the PCR ran. Data came from immunoSEQ multiplex PCR; TCRdb stores just in-frame clones and leaves some out. The repertoire consists of approximately 110,000 clones, with more than 60% occurring once and the leading ten covering 4.1%. The ends were cut back, 6 bases at V and 0 bases at J, with 9 bases in the middle. The CDR3 extends over 15 amino acids. Germline V CDR1 and CDR2: KGHSH, LQKENI. Material for sequencing was PBMCs. The receptor was isolated from a middle-aged woman in good health and CMV-seronegative. The V gene is TRBV18, the J gene TRBJ1-6; TRBD1 might be the D (5 bases). The CDR3 reads CASSKDISYNSPLHF. Written as DNA, the CDR3 is TGTGCCAGCTCTAAGGACATCTCCTATAATTCACCCCTCCACTTT.